This T cell receptor beta chain was sequenced for a study of blood T cell repertoires in COVID-19. Study information: Material from acute and convalescent COVID-19 was sourced from the United States, Italy and Spain. The analysed material was cDNA or gDNA that came from T cells, B-cell-depleted T cells, or PBMCs.

Trimming took 2 bases from V and 1 from J; bases not matched to a gene: 2. Germline-derived CDR1 and CDR2 are WNHNN and SYGVQD (reference sequence). The CDR3 spans 16 residues. In the original processing: Reference gene primers were amplified, and this amplification served to estimate nucleated cell counts. TCRdb keeps only in-frame clones here, not all; method: immunoSEQ multiplex PCR. V and J calls and clone size are given by that table; D and trimming were obtained from the DNA. The top ten hold about 2.9% of the sample, which has under 250,000 clones, more than 65% seen once. The genes are TRBV10-1 and TRBJ2-1, with 10 bases fitting TRBD2. Sequencing was performed on peripheral blood. This clonotype was obtained from a woman aged 25 to 39 who had recovered from COVID-19. The CDR3 spells CASSEAAGGSYNEQFF. In DNA, the CDR3 is TGCGCCAGCAGTGAGGCAGCGGGAGGGTCCTACAATGAGCAGTTCTTC.